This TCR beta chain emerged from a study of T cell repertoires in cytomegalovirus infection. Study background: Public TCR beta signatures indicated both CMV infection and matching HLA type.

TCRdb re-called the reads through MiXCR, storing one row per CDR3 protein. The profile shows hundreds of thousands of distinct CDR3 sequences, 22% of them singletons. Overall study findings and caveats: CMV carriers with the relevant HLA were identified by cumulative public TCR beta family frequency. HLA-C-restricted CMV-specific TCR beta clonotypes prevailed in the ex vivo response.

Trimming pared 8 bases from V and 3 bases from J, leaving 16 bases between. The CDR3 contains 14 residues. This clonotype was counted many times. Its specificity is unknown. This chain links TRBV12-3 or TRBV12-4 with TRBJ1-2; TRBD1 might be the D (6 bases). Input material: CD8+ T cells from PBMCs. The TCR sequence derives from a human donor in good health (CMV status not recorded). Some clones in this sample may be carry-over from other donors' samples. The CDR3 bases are TGTGCCAGCTGGGACACCCGAACGTACTATGGCTACACCTTC. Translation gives CASWDTRTYYGYTF.